This entry lists 22 T cell receptor beta chains sequenced from one sample in a study of blood T cells in healthy people across ages. With a J-beta primer mix and a sample-barcoded 5' primer, a second PCR ran 7 to 11 cycles. TCRdb reprocessed the 5' RACE reads via MiXCR and lists one record per CDR3 protein. The sample yields approximately 1,700,000 distinct CDR3 sequences, 35% to 50% seen once. The sample taken for sequencing was blood. The receptors were sampled from a human donor in good health.

This clonotype was detected a few times. The rearrangement uses TRBV12-3 or TRBV12-4 and TRBJ1-2; D remains ambiguous. V lost 5 bases and J lost 3, with 19 bases in between. This CDR3 contains 16 residues. In nucleotides, the CDR3 is TGTGCCAGCAGTCCGCTATCTACAATTCGTGACTATGGCTACACCTTC. Translated: CASSPLSTIRDYGYTF.

This chain joins TRBV24-1 and TRBJ1-1; TRBD1 is a possible D gene (5 bases). The V gene lost 4 bases and the J gene lost 7 bases, with 12 bases spanning the gap. This CDR3 comprises 13 residues. Germline V gives CDR1 KGHDR, CDR2 SFDVKD. The DNA for the CDR3 is TGTGCCACCAGTGACGCGACAGAGATTGAAGCTTTCTTT. This translates into CATSDATEIEAFF.

The V gene is TRBV6-2 or TRBV6-3, the J gene TRBJ2-1, with 9 bases lining up with TRBD2. The V gene end was trimmed by 8 bases and the J gene end by 2 bases; junction bases not matched to a gene: 7. This CDR3 has 15 amino acids. Per the germline V gene, CDR1 is MNHEY and CDR2 is SVGEGT. The CDR3 nucleotides read TGTGCCAGCGGGGATAGCGGGGGAGCCTACAATGAGCAGTTCTTC. Protein sequence: CASGDSGGAYNEQFF.

This clonotype appeared a single time. Sequence at one end of the junction differs from germline and may be a read error. The chain employs TRBV6-5 and TRBJ2-3; no firm D call. This CDR3 region has 11 residues. Germline CDR1 and CDR2: MNHEY and SVGAGI. The CDR3 reads CASSFLDTRYF. The CDR3 coding sequence is TGTGCCAGCAGTTTCCTAGATACGCGGTATTTT.

This chain links TRBV4-2 with TRBJ1-5; D gene uncertain. V dropped 0 bases and J dropped 6 bases, with 12 bases sitting between them. CDR1 and CDR2 (germline): LGHNA, YNFKEQ. The CDR3 sequence is 15 residues long. The DNA of the CDR3 is TGTGCCAGCAGCCAAGACCCGTCGGCAGGTCAGCCCCAGCATTTT. This translates into CASSQDPSAGQPQHF.

V gene TRBV29-1 combines with J gene TRBJ2-1; D unclear. The CDR3 is 13 residues long. Germline V gives CDR1 SQVTM, CDR2 ANQGSEA. Between the trimmed V and J ends, which lost 4 bases and 10 bases, there was a span of 17 bases. The CDR3 nucleotides read TGCAGCGTTGGGGCAGGTTATTCCTACGAGCAGTTCTTC. This gives the protein CSVGAGYSYEQFF.

This clonotype was seen only a few times. This sequence joins TRBV20-1 and TRBJ2-7, with TRBD1 matching 8 bases. The DNA end is a closer match to TRBJ2-5, so the J assignment may be wrong. CDR1 and CDR2 (germline): DFQATT, SNEGSKA (reference sequence). The length of the CDR3 is 13 residues. DNA of the CDR3: TGCAGTGCTAGGACAGGGGTTGCAGAGACCCAGTACTTC. Its translation is CSARTGVAETQYF.

This CDR3 is CSAPGRLVFGSDEQFF. DNA for the CDR3: TGCAGTGCTCCCGGTCGTCTCGTTTTTGGGAGCGATGAGCAGTTCTTC. The gene calls are TRBV20-1 and TRBJ2-1, with D maybe TRBD2 (5 bases). The CDR3 covers 16 residues. Germline V gene sequence: CDR1 DFQATT, CDR2 SNEGSKA (reference sequence). V lost 5 bases, J lost 8 bases, and 25 bases lay in between.

Comments on this clonotype: At one of its ends the junction is not consistent with the germline gene, which may arise from a read error. The chain combines TRBV5-5 with TRBJ2-3; D is perhaps TRBD1 (5 bases). This CDR3 contains 14 residues. Germline lookup yields CDR1 SGHKS and CDR2 YYEKEE (reference sequence). The CDR3 DNA reads as TGTGTCAGCAGCTTGTCACAGGCGAGAGATACGCAGTATTTT. Translation: CVSSLSQARDTQYF.

This clonotype came up a few times. The rearrangement uses TRBV12-3 or TRBV12-4 and TRBJ1-6; perhaps TRBD1 as D (6 bases). Trimming took 6 bases from V and 15 from J, leaving 24 bases between them. There are 15 residues in the CDR3. The CDR3, as DNA: TGTGCCAGCAGCAATAAGGGAGGACAGCTTATTCACCTCCACTTT. This codes for CASSNKGGQLIHLHF.

The chain is built from TRBV27 and TRBJ2-1; D not certain. The germline gives CDR1 MNHEY, CDR2 SMNVEV (reference sequence). V was cut by 5 bases and J by 2 bases, with 16 bases left in between. The CDR3 length is 16 residues. For the CDR3, the DNA is TGTGCCAGCAGTCCTTCTCCCCCGGGCCCCTACAATGAGCAGTTCTTC. As protein: CASSPSPPGPYNEQFF.

This clonotype has only a few counts. The rearrangement links TRBV12-5 to TRBJ2-1; TRBD2 matches at 7 bases. The CDR3 has 18 amino acids. In germline, CDR1 is LGHNT, CDR2 FRNRAP. Unmatched junction bases numbered 12, after V lost 3 bases and J lost 1 base. Written as DNA, the CDR3 is TGTGCTAGTGGTTTTACCCTCGCGCGGGGGTCGTCCTACAATGAGCAGTTCTTC. Protein sequence: CASGFTLARGSSYNEQFF.

This clonotype was seen only a few times. The CDR3 region is CASSLRSHYEQYF. The CDR3 DNA reads TGTGCCAGCAGTTTAAGGTCTCATTACGAGCAGTACTTC. V usage is TRBV12-3 or TRBV12-4 and J usage is TRBJ2-4; no clear D gene. The DNA end lines up better with TRBJ2-7; the J call may be wrong. The CDR3 has 13 residues.

This clonotype has just a few counts. The chain has TRBV10-3 and TRBJ2-7; D may be TRBD1 (6 bases). With 10 bases removed from V and 2 bases from J, the gap between germline ends came to 15 bases. CDR1 is ENHRY and CDR2 is SYGVKD in the germline V gene. The CDR3 totals 13 residues. The DNA for the CDR3 is TGTGCCACAGGGGAACAGGGTGCCTACGAGCAGTACTTC. Its protein is CATGEQGAYEQYF.

The chain couples TRBV7-2 to TRBJ2-7; possibly TRBD2 for D (7 bases). CDR3 length: 14 residues. Germline V gene sequence: CDR1 SGHTA, CDR2 FQGNSA. The V and J ends lost 4 bases and 7 bases respectively, with 17 bases between them. The CDR3: CASSSRGGAPEQYF. Here the CDR3 DNA reads TGTGCCAGCAGCTCCCGAGGGGGGGCCCCGGAGCAGTACTTC.

A few counts support this clonotype. The chain uses TRBV20-1 and TRBJ2-5; D not certain. CDR1 DFQATT and CDR2 SNEGSKA come from the germline V gene (reference sequence). The CDR3 length is 13 residues. Deletions cut 6 bases from V and 2 bases from J, with 13 bases between. CDR3 residues: CSAGRAAQETQYF. CDR3 DNA sequence: TGCAGTGCGGGAAGGGCAGCTCAAGAGACCCAGTACTTC.

The chain combines TRBV7-3 with TRBJ2-1; tentatively, D is TRBD1 or TRBD2 (5 bases each). The CDR3 is 15 amino acids. Germline V gene data show CDR1 as SGHTA and CDR2 as FQGTGA. V lost 1 base, J lost 2 bases, and 9 bases lay in between. The CDR3 sequence: CASSLNQGPYNEQFF. The CDR3 DNA reads TGTGCCAGCAGCTTAAACCAGGGACCCTACAATGAGCAGTTCTTC.

Of note for this clonotype: The junction and the germline gene differ at one end; a read error may be behind it. The J gene is TRBJ2-1, the V gene TRBV5-5; 7 nucleotides align to TRBD2. Germline V gives CDR1 SGHKS, CDR2 YYEKEE (reference sequence). The CDR3 spans 13 residues. DNA for the CDR3: TGTGTCAGCCGGGCGCTAGCGGAAAACGAGCAGTTCTTC. Protein sequence: CVSRALAENEQFF.

This clonotype has only a few counts. The CDR3 DNA follows: TGCAGTGCTAGAAGGGGAGCGGGGGGAGTTACAGATACGCAGTATTTT. It specifies CSARRGAGGVTDTQYF. The chain recombines TRBV20-1 with TRBJ2-3; 9 bases match TRBD2. The trim removed 2 bases at V and 3 bases at J, leaving 9 bases unmatched. This CDR3 has 16 amino acids. Germline V gene sequence: CDR1 DFQATT, CDR2 SNEGSKA (reference sequence).

V is TRBV29-1 and J is TRBJ1-4; 7 nucleotides agree with TRBD1. The CDR3 runs to 14 residues. The trim removed 6 bases at V and 8 bases at J, leaving 12 bases unmatched. The germline V gene has CDR1 SQVTM and CDR2 ANQGSEA. CDR3 in amino acids: CSVLGTVEGEKLFF. The CDR3 nucleotides read TGCAGCGTGCTTGGGACAGTCGAAGGGGAAAAACTGTTTTTT.

The chain uses TRBV9 and TRBJ2-3; no firm D call. Trimming took off 2 bases at V and 3 bases at J, with 13 bases between the two ends. Per germline, CDR1 SGDLS and CDR2 YYNGEE. The CDR3 loop spans 15 amino acids. The CDR3 spells CASSVYDLRTDTQYF. CDR3 DNA sequence: TGTGCCAGCAGCGTTTACGACTTGAGGACAGATACGCAGTATTTT. Using reference TRBV9 and TRBJ2-3 for the parts outside the CDR3, the full variable domain is DSGVTQTPKHLITATGQRVTLRCSPRSGDLSVYWYQQSLDQGLQFLIQYYNGEERAKGNILERFSAQQFPDLHSELNLSSLELGDSALYFCASSVYDLRTDTQYFGPGTRLTVL.

The rearrangement uses TRBV7-9 and TRBJ1-4; D is possibly TRBD1 (5 bases). Trimming removed 2 bases at V and 3 bases at J, with 10 bases between. The germline V gene has CDR1 SEHNR and CDR2 FQNEAQ (reference sequence). The CDR3 covers 15 residues. The CDR3 here is CASSLRQGPNEKLFF. DNA for the CDR3: TGTGCCAGCAGCTTAAGGCAGGGACCTAATGAAAAACTGTTTTTT.